These 26 T cell receptor beta chains were all obtained from the same sample, sequenced in a study of beta chain features in type 1 diabetes. Since all of the isolated RNA was reverse transcribed, expressed TCRB transcripts were what got sequenced. TCRdb's copy holds only in-frame clones and misses some; the assay was immunoSEQ multiplex PCR. The sample holds about 150,000 clones, 10% seen once. Antigens of these TCRs are unknown. Study-level results: In every one of the four CD4+ subsets, TCRB CDR3s were moderately but significantly shorter in Type 1 diabetes patients.

Sample: central memory CD4+ T cells from blood. All receptors come from a man aged 25 to 45 with type 1 diabetes.

This clone was seen a handful of times. The rearrangement links TRBV11-1 to TRBJ2-3; TRBD1 might be the D (6 bases). The V end was cut by 5 bases, the J end by 0 bases, with 18 bases between. Germline-derived CDR1 and CDR2 are SGHAT and FQDESV (reference sequence). This CDR3 contains 17 residues. CDR3 in amino acids: CASSTGQMRGSTDTQYF. The DNA for the CDR3 is TGTGCCAGCAGCACCGGACAGATGAGAGGGAGCACAGATACGCAGTATTTT.

This clone was counted between two and nine times. The chain links TRBV5-1 to TRBJ1-1; TRBD1 is a possible D gene (5 bases). This CDR3 is 14 amino acids long. Germline CDR1 reads SGHRS; CDR2 reads YFSETQ. V was trimmed by 4 bases and J by 5 bases, leaving 15 bases between them. The CDR3 is CASSLGGGRTEAFF. The CDR3 coding sequence is TGCGCCAGCAGCCTGGGGGGGGGTCGTACTGAAGCTTTCTTT.

The chain has TRBV28 and TRBJ2-1, with D tentatively TRBD2 (5 bases). Trimming stripped 5 bases from V and 4 bases from J, with 12 bases between. The CDR3 extends over 14 amino acids. The germline CDR1 and CDR2 sequences are MDHEN and SYDVKM. The CDR3 here is CASSVGILYNEQFF. The CDR3 bases are TGTGCCAGCAGTGTCGGGATCCTATACAATGAGCAGTTCTTC.

This clone was counted a few times. The chain couples TRBV11-2 to TRBJ2-1; 8 nucleotides agree with TRBD2. Germline CDR1 and CDR2: SGHAT and FQNNGV. The CDR3 contains 15 residues. With V trimmed by 5 bases and J by 10 bases, 13 bases remained unmatched. DNA for the CDR3: TGTGCCAGCAGCCGTCCCTTTAGCGGGAACGAAGAGCAGTTCTTC. Residues: CASSRPFSGNEEQFF. Variable domain in full (rest from reference TRBV11-2 and TRBJ2-1): EAGVAQSPRYKIIEKRQSVAFWCNPISGHATLYWYQQILGQGPKLLIQFQNNGVVDDSQLPKDRFSAERLKGVDSTLKIQPAKLEDSAVYLCASSRPFSGNEEQFFGPGTRLTVL.

This clone occurred many times. V and J are TRBV7-2 and TRBJ1-1; D is undetermined. The V gene lost 2 bases and the J gene lost 0 bases, with 4 bases spanning the gap. In germline, CDR1 is SGHTA, CDR2 FQGNSA. The CDR3 has 13 residues. The chain's CDR3 is CASSLRMNTEAFF. CDR3 in DNA: TGTGCCAGCAGCTTACGTATGAACACTGAAGCTTTCTTT. The full variable domain, rest sourced from reference TRBV7-2 and TRBJ1-1, is GAGVSQSPSNKVTEKGKDVELRCDPISGHTALYWYRQSLGQGLEFLIYFQGNSAPDKSGLPSDRFSAERTGGSVSTLTIQRTQQEDSAVYLCASSLRMNTEAFFGQGTRLTVV.

V usage is TRBV27 and J usage is TRBJ1-2, with D tentatively TRBD1 (5 bases). This CDR3 region has 13 residues. The V and J ends lost 2 bases and 9 bases respectively, with 13 bases between them. CDR1 is MNHEY, CDR2 SMNVEV, per germline (reference sequence). This CDR3 is CASSLASGLSYTF. The DNA of the CDR3 is TGTGCCAGCAGTTTAGCCTCAGGGTTGAGCTACACCTTC.

V is TRBV5-4 and J is TRBJ1-1; 9 bases map to TRBD1. This CDR3 contains 14 residues. The V and J ends lost 5 bases and 5 bases, in that order; junction bases with no gene match: 7. The germline gives CDR1 SGHNT, CDR2 YYREEE (reference sequence). The CDR3: CASRTQGAWTEAFF. CDR3 bases: TGTGCCAGCAGGACACAGGGGGCTTGGACTGAAGCTTTCTTT.

The chain joins TRBV2 to TRBJ2-7; D is perhaps TRBD1 (6 bases). The germline V gene encodes CDR1 SNHLY and CDR2 FYNNEI. V dropped 5 bases and J dropped 4 bases, with 15 bases sitting between them. This CDR3 has 14 residues. DNA for the CDR3: TGTGCCAGCAGTAGACAGGTAAACTCTTACGAGCAGTACTTC. Encoded protein: CASSRQVNSYEQYF.

V and J are TRBV7-2 and TRBJ2-5, with 11 bases fitting TRBD2. V lost 5 bases, J lost 5 bases, and 7 bases stayed unmatched. Germline lookup yields CDR1 SGHTA and CDR2 FQGNSA. There are 15 residues in the CDR3. The CDR3 region has the DNA TGTGCCAGCAGCCGGACTAGCGGGTTCTCGGAGACCCAGTACTTC. Translating it yields CASSRTSGFSETQYF.

This clone turned up a few times. This chain uses TRBV7-2 with TRBJ2-7, with a possible D match to TRBD2 (6 bases). The germline V gene has CDR1 SGHTA and CDR2 FQGNSA. CDR3 length: 14 amino acids. V gave up 3 bases and J gave up 7 bases, with 16 bases separating them. CDR3 region: CASSFAGRGTEQYF. Written as DNA, the CDR3 is TGTGCCAGCAGCTTCGCGGGACGTGGTACGGAGCAGTACTTC.

The gene calls are TRBV7-2 and TRBJ2-5; 7 bases align to TRBD2. The germline CDR1 and CDR2 sequences are SGHTA and FQGNSA. J was trimmed by 2 bases and V by 8 bases; bases with no gene match: 5. The CDR3 contains 13 residues. Here the CDR3 DNA reads TGTGCCAGCGGACTAGGTCCTCAAGAGACCCAGTACTTC. Translating gives CASGLGPQETQYF. Drawing the rest from reference TRBV7-2 and TRBJ2-5, the complete variable domain is GAGVSQSPSNKVTEKGKDVELRCDPISGHTALYWYRQSLGQGLEFLIYFQGNSAPDKSGLPSDRFSAERTGGSVSTLTIQRTQQEDSAVYLCASGLGPQETQYFGPGTRLLVL.

This clone turned up a few times. This chain uses TRBV4-1 with TRBJ2-5; no reliable D call. The germline V gene encodes CDR1 MGHRA and CDR2 YSYEKL. V lost 1 base, J lost 2 bases, and 14 bases lay in between. This CDR3 region has 16 residues. The CDR3 here is CASSQGSRSPQETQYF. The CDR3 region has the DNA TGCGCCAGCAGCCAAGGGTCCAGATCGCCACAAGAGACCCAGTACTTC.

This chain connects TRBV19 to TRBJ2-7; no clear D gene. Germline V CDR1 and CDR2: LNHDA, SQIVND (reference sequence). This CDR3 is built from 13 residues. The V and J ends lost 5 bases and 4 bases respectively, with 12 bases between them. Here the CDR3 DNA reads TGTGCCAGTAGTCCCTCGCCCGGTTACGAGCAGTACTTC. It specifies CASSPSPGYEQYF.

The J gene is TRBJ2-7, the V gene TRBV7-2; 10 nucleotides align to TRBD2. The germline gives CDR1 SGHTA, CDR2 FQGNSA. V trimming: 6 bases; J trimming: 2 bases; junction bases outside the gene matches: 7. CDR3 length: 15 residues. The CDR3 reads CASSVTGTSAYEQYF. The DNA for the CDR3 is TGTGCCAGCAGTGTTACCGGGACTAGCGCCTACGAGCAGTACTTC. The variable domain in full, completed from reference TRBV7-2 and TRBJ2-7, reads GAGVSQSPSNKVTEKGKDVELRCDPISGHTALYWYRQSLGQGLEFLIYFQGNSAPDKSGLPSDRFSAERTGGSVSTLTIQRTQQEDSAVYLCASSVTGTSAYEQYFGPGTRLTVT.

J is TRBJ1-5 and V is TRBV15, with D perhaps TRBD1 (5 bases). Trimming shortened V by 2 bases and J by 6 bases, and 11 bases separated the two germline ends. The CDR3 contains 14 residues. CDR1 and CDR2 (germline): LNHNV, YYDKDF (reference sequence). The CDR3 is CATSRNRFSQPQHF. CDR3 DNA sequence: TGTGCCACCAGCAGAAACAGGTTTTCTCAGCCCCAGCATTTT.

This clone was counted between two and nine times. The CDR3 is CAISGGDRGGFTDTQYF. In DNA, the CDR3 is TGTGCCATCAGTGGGGGTGACAGGGGAGGGTTCACAGATACGCAGTATTTT. The V and J genes are TRBV10-3 and TRBJ2-3, with a tentative D call TRBD1 (8 bases). The CDR3 length is 17 residues. The ends were cut back, 4 bases at V and 2 bases at J, with 19 bases in the middle. In germline, CDR1 is ENHRY, CDR2 SYGVKD.

This clone was detected only a few times. Other DNA sequences in the same sample also yield this CDR3. The chain has TRBV18 and TRBJ2-5; weak D call: TRBD2 (5 bases). The CDR3 covers 12 residues. Germline V CDR1 and CDR2: KGHSH, LQKENI. V was clipped by 3 bases and J by 3 bases, with 5 bases between them. This CDR3 reads CASSPREETQYF. DNA of the CDR3: TGTGCCAGCTCACCGAGGGAAGAGACCCAGTACTTC.

Here the CDR3 DNA reads TGTGCCAGCAGCTCCAGGGGGGCAATTGGCACCGGGGAGCTGTTTTTT. Amino acid sequence: CASSSRGAIGTGELFF. The rearrangement uses TRBV11-1 and TRBJ2-2; possibly TRBD1 for D (7 bases). V gave up 4 bases and J gave up 4 bases, with 16 bases separating them. Germline assignment: CDR1 SGHAT and CDR2 FQDESV (reference sequence). The CDR3 runs to 16 residues.

This clone was seen a few times. The J gene is TRBJ2-2, the V gene TRBV19, with 7 bases identical to TRBD1. V was pared by 5 bases and J by 3 bases, with 3 bases of the junction left unmatched. Germline V gene lookup returns CDR1 LNHDA and CDR2 SQIVND (reference sequence). CDR3 size: 14 residues. The CDR3 loop is CASSRQGDTGELFF. CDR3 nucleotides: TGTGCCAGTAGTCGTCAGGGGGACACCGGGGAGCTGTTTTTT.

This chain links TRBV14 with TRBJ2-1; D is possibly TRBD1 (5 bases). The length of the CDR3 is 16 residues. Germline assignment: CDR1 SGHDN and CDR2 FVKESK. Trimming took off 6 bases at V and 3 bases at J, with 18 bases between the two ends. The CDR3 DNA reads as TGTGCCAGCAGTCGACAAATATCAGGGTTCTACAATGAGCAGTTCTTC. Protein sequence: CASSRQISGFYNEQFF.

The sample holds a few counts of this clone. The junction and the germline gene differ at one end; a read error may be behind it. The chain has TRBV5-1 and TRBJ2-2; D may be TRBD2 (6 bases). The CDR3 runs 15 residues. The V gene's germline CDR1 is SGHRS and CDR2 YFSETQ. The CDR3 spells CASNLDGGTTGELFF. As DNA, the CDR3 is TGCGCCAGCAACTTGGATGGGGGGACCACCGGGGAGCTGTTTTTT.

Of note for this clone: Additional DNA sequences in this sample encode the identical CDR3. V and J are TRBV7-3 and TRBJ2-5; 12 positions match TRBD2. The CDR3 totals 15 residues. The germline gives CDR1 SGHTA, CDR2 FQGTGA. Trimming removed 4 bases from V and 5 bases from J; junction bases left unmatched: 5. CDR3 sequence reads: CASSSSGLAGETQYF. Written as DNA, the CDR3 is TGTGCCAGCAGCTCGTCAGGACTAGCGGGGGAGACCCAGTACTTC.

The chain has TRBV18 and TRBJ1-4; D perhaps matches TRBD1 (6 bases). Deletions cut 3 bases from V and 6 bases from J, with 14 bases between. CDR1 and CDR2 (germline): KGHSH, LQKENI. There are 15 residues in the CDR3. The CDR3 reads CASSPLGGRDEKLFF. The CDR3 DNA is TGTGCCAGCTCACCTTTAGGGGGTCGAGATGAAAAACTGTTTTTT.

This clone was recorded a few times. The chain uses TRBV2 and TRBJ1-5, with 9 bases aligning to TRBD1. The CDR3 is made up of 15 amino acids. Germline V lookup: CDR1 SNHLY, CDR2 FYNNEI. Unmatched junction bases numbered 4, after V lost 4 bases and J lost 3 bases. The CDR3 here is CASSGDRANNQPQHF. In DNA, the CDR3 is TGTGCCAGCAGTGGGGACAGGGCGAACAATCAGCCCCAGCATTTT.

The rearrangement joins TRBV5-1 to TRBJ2-7, with 11 bases that match TRBD2. The germline CDR1 and CDR2 sequences are SGHRS and YFSETQ. The CDR3 contains 14 residues. Losses at the gene ends were 5 bases for V and 4 bases for J; bases not matched to a gene: 5. Here the CDR3 DNA reads TGCGCCAGCAGGCCGGGACTAGCGGATTACGAGCAGTACTTC. This codes for CASRPGLADYEQYF.

In this sample, this clone turned up a few times. The J gene is TRBJ2-7, the V gene TRBV5-1, with unresolved D. The CDR3 sequence is 14 residues long. The V end was cut by 7 bases, the J end by 2 bases, with 16 bases between. The germline V gene encodes CDR1 SGHRS and CDR2 YFSETQ. CDR3 nucleotide sequence: TGCGCCAGCTCGGTTACCCCGGGTACCTACGAGCAGTACTTC. Residues: CASSVTPGTYEQYF.